This TCR beta chain was retrieved from a study of T cell repertoires in cytomegalovirus infection (dated by TCRdb to the late 2010s). In terms of the full investigation: Peptide stimulations targeted recently identified HLA-C-restricted CMV epitopes, whose presentation resists viral immunomodulation, together with well-studied HLA-B-restricted epitopes. The HLA type of each donor mattered for the analysis, because public TCR beta signatures pointed to carriage of CMV infection along with the matching HLA type. The paper's findings and limits, for the study overall: In both this cohort and an independent roughly 350-donor cohort, the cumulative frequency of public TCR beta family members distinguished carriers of CMV infection plus the relevant HLA type. In the ex vivo response, HLA-C-restricted CMV-specific TCR beta clonotypes were dominant, and in two of eight donors the single most frequent clonotype came from this HLA-C-restricted group.

Reads for this sample came from an Illumina HiSeq 1500. TCRdb reran the public reads through fastp at Q25 and MiXCR, keeping productive beta chains. Entries are consolidated by CDR3 protein sequence, retaining the most common genes and DNA. This sample gives tens of thousands of distinct CDR3 sequences in total; approximately 22% of them show up just once. The leading ten clones occupy approximately 68% of the sample. This clonotype was seen more than once but under ten times. Its antigen specificity is not known. No much larger clone exists at a distance of one base, and base qualities are not known. The germline V gene (reference sequence) sets CDR1 to SEHNR and CDR2 to FQNEAQ. V and J are trimmed by 5 bases and 5 bases, and the gene matches miss 9 bases of the junction. Including cysteine and phenylalanine, the CDR3 has 15 amino acids. Here the CDR3 DNA is all that survives: 45 bases in frame from base 1.

The sample's treatment or condition label, in plain terms: in vitro stimulation with specific CMV peptide epitopes to enrich CMV-specific T cells. The source is a human donor in good health (CMV status not recorded). Some clones in this sample may be carry-over from other donors' samples. This chain joins TRBV7-9 to TRBJ2-7; TRBD1 fits 10 bases in the junction. The material was CD8+ T cells from cultured PBMCs, obtained from culture after CMV antigen stimulation. This receptor carries the CDR3 CASSVGTGDWDEQYF. The DNA sequence is given as TGTGCCAGCAGCGTAGGGACAGGGGATTGGGACGAGCAGTACTTC.